Each of the 10 T cell receptor beta chains below was sequenced from the same sample in a study of shared clonotypes between healthy human individuals (dated by TCRdb to the early 2020s). The library was obtained by the immunoSEQ multiplex PCR assay. Drawn from immuneACCESS, this table holds only the in-frame rearrangements with V and J called that TCRdb kept. Clones are partly lost; checked studies trace under half to an unresolved V gene and leave the rest unexplained. The sample table contains about 2,100,000 clones; only one count was recorded for roughly 91% of them. The top ten clones comprise around 1.7% of the sample. CD8 naive samples were CD45RO-negative cells positively selected for CCR7, giving a CD45RA+CCR7+ population that excluded TemRA cells. Sequenced material: naive CD8+ T cells from PBMCs. The cell subset or site label of this sample denotes: CD45RA+CCR7+. The source is a man aged 18 to 30 in good health. Some clones in this sample may be carry-over from other donors' samples.

CDR3 DNA: TGTGCCAGCAGCCCGCGACAGGGATATAGCAATCAGCCCCAGCATTTT. Protein sequence: CASSPRQGYSNQPQHF. This chain connects TRBV11-3 to TRBJ1-5; 7 bases align to TRBD1. The germline V gene encodes CDR1 SGHNT and CDR2 YENEEA. Trimming took 5 bases from V and 0 from J; bases not matched to a gene: 7. The CDR3 totals 16 residues.

V gene TRBV29-1 combines with J gene TRBJ2-1; no definite D call. Trimming shortened V by 5 bases and J by 6 bases, and 5 bases separated the two germline ends. This CDR3 contains 10 residues. Germline V gene sequence: CDR1 SQVTM, CDR2 ANQGSEA. The CDR3 DNA follows: TGCAGCGTTCGTATCAATGAGCAGTTCTTC. Its protein product is CSVRINEQFF.

The chain links TRBV21-1 to TRBJ2-5. TRBV21-1 is an annotated pseudogene. The CDR3 contains 15 residues. The CDR3 region is CASSKVAARLETQYF. CDR3 sequence (DNA): TGTGCCAGCAGCAAAGTGGCCGCCCGGTTAGAGACCCAGTACTTC.

This clone has more than one count but fewer than ten. The rearrangement links TRBV9 to TRBJ2-7; D possibly matches TRBD1 or TRBD2 (5 bases each). Per germline, CDR1 SGDLS and CDR2 YYNGEE. The ends were cut back, 0 bases at V and 0 bases at J, with 13 bases in the middle. This CDR3 comprises 16 residues. CDR3 loop: CASSVEGGDRSYEQYF. In DNA form, the CDR3 reads TGTGCCAGCAGCGTAGAAGGTGGGGACCGCTCCTACGAGCAGTACTTC.

V usage is TRBV5-8 and J usage is TRBJ2-5, with D possibly called TRBD1 or TRBD2 (6 bases each). The CDR3 has 14 residues. Trimming stripped 1 base from V and 5 bases from J, with 12 bases between. The germline CDR1 and CDR2 sequences are SGHTS and YDEGEE. CDR3 in DNA: TGTGCCAGCAGCTTGTGGGGGGCATGGGAGACCCAGTACTTC. This codes for CASSLWGAWETQYF.

The rearrangement links TRBV21-1 to TRBJ2-1; the table's D call of TRBD2 was not tested on the DNA. TRBV21-1 corresponds to a pseudogene. There are 13 residues in the CDR3. The CDR3 here is CASSRGDRNEQFF. CDR3 bases: TGTGCCAGCAGCAGGGGGGATAGGAATGAGCAGTTCTTC.

The chain links TRBV7-8 to TRBJ2-1, with TRBD2 matching 13 bases. The CDR3 length is 15 residues. Trimming took 5 bases from V and 7 from J; bases not matched to a gene: 5. CDR1 is SGHVS, CDR2 FQNEAQ, per germline. CDR3 amino acids: CASSPGLAGDNEQFF. CDR3 coding DNA: TGTGCCAGCAGCCCCGGACTAGCGGGAGATAATGAGCAGTTCTTC.

This clone was seen only a few times. Other DNA sequences in this sample translate to the same CDR3. For the CDR3, the DNA is TGCGCCAGCAGCTTATCCTCCTACGAGCAGTACTTC. This gives the protein CASSLSSYEQYF. The gene calls are TRBV5-1 and TRBJ2-7; D is unclear. The germline V gene encodes CDR1 SGHRS and CDR2 YFSETQ. This CDR3 contains 12 residues. The V gene lost 2 bases and the J gene lost 0 bases, with 3 bases spanning the gap.

J is TRBJ2-7 and V is TRBV6-1, with D perhaps TRBD1 (6 bases). The CDR3 has 15 amino acids. V lost 1 base and J 5 bases, leaving 15 bases between the germline ends. Germline CDR1 is MNHNS and CDR2 is SASEGT. CDR3 nucleotide sequence: TGTGCCAGCAGTGAAGGCCCCGGCAGGGGACACGAGCAGTACTTC. Translated: CASSEGPGRGHEQYF.

V and J are TRBV4-3 and TRBJ2-1; 11 positions match TRBD2. The CDR3 totals 16 residues. Germline assignment: CDR1 LGHNA and CDR2 YSLEER. The J segment lost 3 bases and the V segment lost 4 bases, leaving 5 bases of the junction unmatched. The CDR3 region is CASSRSGTSGYNEQFF. In nucleotides, the CDR3 is TGCGCCAGCAGCCGTTCCGGGACTAGCGGCTACAATGAGCAGTTCTTC.